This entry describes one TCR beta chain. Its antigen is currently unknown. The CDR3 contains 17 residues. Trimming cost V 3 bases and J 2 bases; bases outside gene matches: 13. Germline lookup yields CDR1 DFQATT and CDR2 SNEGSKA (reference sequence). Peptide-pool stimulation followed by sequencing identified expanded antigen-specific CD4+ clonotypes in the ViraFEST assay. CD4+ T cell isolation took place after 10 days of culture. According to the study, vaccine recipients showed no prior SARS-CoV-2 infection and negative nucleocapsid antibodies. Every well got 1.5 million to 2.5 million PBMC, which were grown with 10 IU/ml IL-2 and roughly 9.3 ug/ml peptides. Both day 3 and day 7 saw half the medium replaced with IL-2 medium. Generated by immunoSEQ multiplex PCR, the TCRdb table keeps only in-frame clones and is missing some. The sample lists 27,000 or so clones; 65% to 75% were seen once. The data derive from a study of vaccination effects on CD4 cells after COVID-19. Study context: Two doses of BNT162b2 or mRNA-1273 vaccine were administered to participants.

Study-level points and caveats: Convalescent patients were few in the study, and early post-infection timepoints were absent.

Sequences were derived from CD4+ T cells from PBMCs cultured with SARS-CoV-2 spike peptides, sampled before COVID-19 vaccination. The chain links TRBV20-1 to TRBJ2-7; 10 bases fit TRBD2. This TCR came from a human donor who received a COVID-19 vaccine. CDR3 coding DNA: TGCAGTGCTAGTAGTAAGCGGGGGGGAATCCTTCCCTACGAGCAGTACTTC. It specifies CSASSKRGGILPYEQYF.